The entry below describes one T cell receptor (beta chain). Its antigen is still unknown. CDR1 SGHVS and CDR2 FQNEAQ come from the germline V gene. This CDR3 comprises 16 residues. The V gene end was trimmed by 5 bases and the J gene end by 2 bases; junction bases not matched to a gene: 8. The PCR was carried out with 60 Vbeta primers and 13 Jbeta primers. Assay: immunoSEQ multiplex PCR; the TCRdb copy retains only in-frame clones and omits some. The data show around 170,000 clones, over 70% seen once. This sample is drawn from a study of cytomegalovirus exposure and HLA in healthy donors. Notes on the study in general: A cluster of highly shared sequence variants was likely a sequencing artifact. Most subjects' HLA-A and HLA-B alleles were reportedly predicted from TCR beta sequences. Roughly uniform sequencing depth across donors was assumed, possibly incorrectly. Later on, an analysis found that several of the most significant clusters appeared to be linked to common viral pathogens, which included parvovirus B19.

The sequence derives from a man in his fifties in good health and CMV-seropositive. The gene calls are TRBV7-8 and TRBJ2-1; 8 bases are shared with TRBD2. Material: PBMCs. This CDR3 is CASSPRGGRTYNEQFF. CDR3 sequence (DNA): TGTGCCAGCAGCCCGCGAGGCGGGAGGACCTACAATGAGCAGTTCTTC.